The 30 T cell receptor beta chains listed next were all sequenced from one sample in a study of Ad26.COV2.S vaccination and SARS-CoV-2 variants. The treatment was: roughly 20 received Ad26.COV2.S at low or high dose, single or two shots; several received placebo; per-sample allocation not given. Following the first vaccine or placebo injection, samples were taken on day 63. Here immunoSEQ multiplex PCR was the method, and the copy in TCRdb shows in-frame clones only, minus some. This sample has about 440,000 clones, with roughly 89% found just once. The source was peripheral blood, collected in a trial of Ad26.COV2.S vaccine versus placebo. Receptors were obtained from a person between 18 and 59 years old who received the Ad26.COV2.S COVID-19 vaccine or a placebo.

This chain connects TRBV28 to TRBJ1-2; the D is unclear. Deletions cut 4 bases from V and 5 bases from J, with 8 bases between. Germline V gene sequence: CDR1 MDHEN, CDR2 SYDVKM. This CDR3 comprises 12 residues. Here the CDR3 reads CASSYGLYGYTF. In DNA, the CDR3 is TGTGCCAGCAGTTATGGACTGTATGGCTACACCTTC.

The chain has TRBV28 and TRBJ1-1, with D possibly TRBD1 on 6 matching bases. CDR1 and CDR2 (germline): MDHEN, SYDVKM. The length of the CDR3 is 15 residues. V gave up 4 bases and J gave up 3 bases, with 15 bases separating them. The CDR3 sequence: CASSSQGRLYTEAFF. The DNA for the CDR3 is TGTGCCAGCAGTTCCCAGGGGCGGCTATACACTGAAGCTTTCTTT.

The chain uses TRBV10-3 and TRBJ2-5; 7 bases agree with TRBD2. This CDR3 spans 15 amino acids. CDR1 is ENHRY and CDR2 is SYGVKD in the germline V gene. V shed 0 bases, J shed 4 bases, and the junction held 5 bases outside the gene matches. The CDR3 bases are TGTGCCATCAGTGAGTCGGATAGGGAGGGAGAGACCCAGTACTTC. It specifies CAISESDREGETQYF.

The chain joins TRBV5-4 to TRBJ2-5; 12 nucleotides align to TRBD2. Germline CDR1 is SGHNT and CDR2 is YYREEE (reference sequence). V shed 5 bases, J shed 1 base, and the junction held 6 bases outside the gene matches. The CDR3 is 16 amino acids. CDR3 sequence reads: CASRQTSGRSQETQYF. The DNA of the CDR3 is TGTGCCAGCAGACAAACTAGCGGGAGGTCCCAAGAGACCCAGTACTTC.

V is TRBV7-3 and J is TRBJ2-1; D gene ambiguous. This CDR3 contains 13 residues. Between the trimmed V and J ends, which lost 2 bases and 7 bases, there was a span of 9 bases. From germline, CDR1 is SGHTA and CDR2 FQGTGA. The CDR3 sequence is CASSLSQANEQFF. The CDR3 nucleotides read TGTGCCAGCAGCTTATCTCAGGCTAATGAGCAGTTCTTC.

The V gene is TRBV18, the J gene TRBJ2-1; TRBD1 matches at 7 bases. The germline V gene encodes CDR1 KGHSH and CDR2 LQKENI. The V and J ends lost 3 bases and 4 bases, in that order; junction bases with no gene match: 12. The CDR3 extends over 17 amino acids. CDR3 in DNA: TGTGCCAGCTCACCGCGTGGACAGGTACCTCGATACAATGAGCAGTTCTTC. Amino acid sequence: CASSPRGQVPRYNEQFF.

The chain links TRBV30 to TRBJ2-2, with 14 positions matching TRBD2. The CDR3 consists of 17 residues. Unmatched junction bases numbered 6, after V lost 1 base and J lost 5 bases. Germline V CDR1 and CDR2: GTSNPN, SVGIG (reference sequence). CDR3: CAWSGTSGRMGTGELFF. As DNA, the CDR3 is TGTGCCTGGAGTGGGACTAGCGGGAGGATGGGGACCGGGGAGCTGTTTTTT.

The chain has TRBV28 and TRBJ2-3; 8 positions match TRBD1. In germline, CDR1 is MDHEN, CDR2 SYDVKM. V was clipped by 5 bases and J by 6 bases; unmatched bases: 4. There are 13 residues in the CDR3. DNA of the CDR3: TGTGCCAGCAGTACTCAGGGGGCGGATACGCAGTATTTT. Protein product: CASSTQGADTQYF.

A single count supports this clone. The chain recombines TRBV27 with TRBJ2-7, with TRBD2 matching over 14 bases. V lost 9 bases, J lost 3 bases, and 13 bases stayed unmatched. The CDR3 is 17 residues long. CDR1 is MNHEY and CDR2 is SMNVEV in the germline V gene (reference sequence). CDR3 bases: TGTGCCAGTAGAACGGGACTAGCGGGGGCCGGTAGCTACGAGCAGTACTTC. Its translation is CASRTGLAGAGSYEQYF.

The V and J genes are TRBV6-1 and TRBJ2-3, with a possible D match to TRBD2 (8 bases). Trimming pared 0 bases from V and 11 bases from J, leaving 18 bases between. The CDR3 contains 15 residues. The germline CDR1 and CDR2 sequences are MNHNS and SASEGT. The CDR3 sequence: CASSEAPQGREEQYF. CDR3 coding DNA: TGTGCCAGCAGTGAAGCACCACAGGGGCGGGAGGAGCAGTATTTT.

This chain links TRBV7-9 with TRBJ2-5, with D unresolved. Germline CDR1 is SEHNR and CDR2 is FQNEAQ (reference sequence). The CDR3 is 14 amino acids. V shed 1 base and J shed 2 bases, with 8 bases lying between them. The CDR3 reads CASSLGTVQETQYF. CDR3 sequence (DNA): TGTGCCAGCAGCTTAGGGACCGTGCAAGAGACCCAGTACTTC.

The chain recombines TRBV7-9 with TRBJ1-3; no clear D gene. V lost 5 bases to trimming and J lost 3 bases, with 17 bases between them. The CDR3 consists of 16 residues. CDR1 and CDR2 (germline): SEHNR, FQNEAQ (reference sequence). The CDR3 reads CASSEKKTEGGNTIYF. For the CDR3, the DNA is TGTGCCAGCAGCGAAAAGAAGACCGAAGGTGGAAACACCATATATTTT.

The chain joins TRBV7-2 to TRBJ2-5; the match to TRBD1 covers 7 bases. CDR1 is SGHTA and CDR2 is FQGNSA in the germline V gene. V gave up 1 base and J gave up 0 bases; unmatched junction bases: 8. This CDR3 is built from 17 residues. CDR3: CASSLEATGVYQETQYF. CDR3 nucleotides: TGTGCCAGCAGCTTAGAGGCCACAGGGGTGTACCAAGAGACCCAGTACTTC.

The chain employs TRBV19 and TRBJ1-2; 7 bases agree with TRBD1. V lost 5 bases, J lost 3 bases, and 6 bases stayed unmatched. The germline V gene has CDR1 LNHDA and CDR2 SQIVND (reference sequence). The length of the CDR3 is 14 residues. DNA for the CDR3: TGTGCCAGTAGTGTGGGGACAGTCGACTATGGCTACACCTTC. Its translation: CASSVGTVDYGYTF.

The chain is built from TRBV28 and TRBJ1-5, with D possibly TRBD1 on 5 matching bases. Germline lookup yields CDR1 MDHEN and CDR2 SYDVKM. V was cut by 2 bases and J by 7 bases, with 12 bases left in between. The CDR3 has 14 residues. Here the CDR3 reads CASSLSWGGQPQHF. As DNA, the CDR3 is TGTGCCAGCAGTTTAAGTTGGGGGGGGCAGCCCCAGCATTTT.

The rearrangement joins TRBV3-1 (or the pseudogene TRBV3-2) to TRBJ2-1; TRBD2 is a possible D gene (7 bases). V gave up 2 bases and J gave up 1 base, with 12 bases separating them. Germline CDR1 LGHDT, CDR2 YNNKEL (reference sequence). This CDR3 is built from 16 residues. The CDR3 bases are TGTGCCAGCAGCCAAAGGGGGGGATTTTCCTACAATGAGCAGTTCTTC. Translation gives CASSQRGGFSYNEQFF.

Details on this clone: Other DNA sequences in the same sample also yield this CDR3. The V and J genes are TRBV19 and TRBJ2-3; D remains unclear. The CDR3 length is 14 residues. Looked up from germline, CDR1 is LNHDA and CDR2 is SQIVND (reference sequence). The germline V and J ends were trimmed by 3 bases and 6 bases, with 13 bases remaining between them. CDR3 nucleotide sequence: TGTGCCAGTAGTATTGGCACCTCTACGGATACGCAGTATTTT. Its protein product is CASSIGTSTDTQYF.

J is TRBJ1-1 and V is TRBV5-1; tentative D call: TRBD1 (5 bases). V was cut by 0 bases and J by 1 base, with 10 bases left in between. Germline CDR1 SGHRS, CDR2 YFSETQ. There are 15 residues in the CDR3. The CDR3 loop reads CASSLERTRNTEAFF. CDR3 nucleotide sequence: TGCGCCAGCAGCTTGGAACGGACAAGGAACACTGAAGCTTTCTTT.

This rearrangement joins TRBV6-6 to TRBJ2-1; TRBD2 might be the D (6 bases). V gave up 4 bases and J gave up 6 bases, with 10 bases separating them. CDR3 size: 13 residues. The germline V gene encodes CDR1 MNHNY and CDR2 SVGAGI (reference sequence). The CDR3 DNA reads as TGTGCCAGCAGTTTCCCCGGGGGCAATGAGCAGTTCTTC. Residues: CASSFPGGNEQFF.

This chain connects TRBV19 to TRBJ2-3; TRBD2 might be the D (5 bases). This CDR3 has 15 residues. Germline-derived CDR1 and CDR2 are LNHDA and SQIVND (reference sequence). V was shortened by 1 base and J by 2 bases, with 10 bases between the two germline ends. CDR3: CASSIVGAPTDTQYF. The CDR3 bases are TGTGCCAGTAGTATAGTGGGAGCCCCCACAGATACGCAGTATTTT.

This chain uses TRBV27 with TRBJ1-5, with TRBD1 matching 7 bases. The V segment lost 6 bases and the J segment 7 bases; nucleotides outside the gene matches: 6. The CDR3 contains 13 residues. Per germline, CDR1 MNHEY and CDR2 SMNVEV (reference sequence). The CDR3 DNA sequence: TGTGCCAGCAGGGTCGGACAGGCCCAGCCCCAGCATTTT. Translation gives CASRVGQAQPQHF.

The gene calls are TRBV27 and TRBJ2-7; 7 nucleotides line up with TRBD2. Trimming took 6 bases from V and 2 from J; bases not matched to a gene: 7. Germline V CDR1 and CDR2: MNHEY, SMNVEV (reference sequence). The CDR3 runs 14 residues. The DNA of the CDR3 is TGTGCCAGCAGGCCAGCGGGAATACCCTACGAGCAGTACTTC. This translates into CASRPAGIPYEQYF.

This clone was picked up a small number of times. CDR3 DNA: TGTGCCAGCAGCCAAGATGTAGTCTCCAATGAGCAGTTCTTC. Translated, it gives CASSQDVVSNEQFF. The rearrangement uses TRBV14 and TRBJ2-1; D call uncertain. The V and J ends lost 0 bases and 6 bases respectively, with 9 bases between them. Germline V gives CDR1 SGHDN, CDR2 FVKESK. The CDR3 is 14 amino acids.

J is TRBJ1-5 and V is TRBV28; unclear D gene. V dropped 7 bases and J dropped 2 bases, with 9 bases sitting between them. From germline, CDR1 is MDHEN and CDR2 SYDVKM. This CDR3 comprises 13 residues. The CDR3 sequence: CASTLLGNQPQHF. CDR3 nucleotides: TGTGCCAGCACCCTATTAGGCAATCAGCCCCAGCATTTT.

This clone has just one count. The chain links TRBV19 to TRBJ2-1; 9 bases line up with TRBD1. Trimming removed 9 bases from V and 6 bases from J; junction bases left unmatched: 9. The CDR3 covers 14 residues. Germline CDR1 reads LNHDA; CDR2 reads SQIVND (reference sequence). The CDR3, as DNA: TGTGCCAGCAGGGGACAGGGAGTCAGCAATGAGCAGTTCTTC. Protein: CASRGQGVSNEQFF.

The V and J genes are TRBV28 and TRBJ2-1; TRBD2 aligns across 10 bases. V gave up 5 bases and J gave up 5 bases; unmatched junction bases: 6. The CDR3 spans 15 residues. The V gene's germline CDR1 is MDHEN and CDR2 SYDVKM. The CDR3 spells CASSEAGGWNNEQFF. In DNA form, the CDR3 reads TGTGCCAGCAGTGAAGCGGGGGGGTGGAACAATGAGCAGTTCTTC.

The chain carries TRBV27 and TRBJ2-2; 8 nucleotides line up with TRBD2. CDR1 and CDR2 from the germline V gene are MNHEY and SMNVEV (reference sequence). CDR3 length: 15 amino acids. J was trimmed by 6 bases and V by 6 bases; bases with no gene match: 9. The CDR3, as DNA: TGTGCCAGCAGGCCGGGACTAGTCCCATCCGGGGAGCTGTTTTTT. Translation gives CASRPGLVPSGELFF.

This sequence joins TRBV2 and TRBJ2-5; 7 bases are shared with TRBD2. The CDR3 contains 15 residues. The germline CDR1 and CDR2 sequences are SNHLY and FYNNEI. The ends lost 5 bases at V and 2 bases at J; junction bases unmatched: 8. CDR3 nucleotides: TGTGCCAGCAGTTCGGACTCCGGGAGGCAAGAGACCCAGTACTTC. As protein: CASSSDSGRQETQYF.

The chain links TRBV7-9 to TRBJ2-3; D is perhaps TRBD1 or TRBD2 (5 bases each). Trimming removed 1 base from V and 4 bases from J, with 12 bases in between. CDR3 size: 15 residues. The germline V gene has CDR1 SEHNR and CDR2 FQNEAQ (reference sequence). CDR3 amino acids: CASSLDGRDADTQYF. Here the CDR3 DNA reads TGTGCCAGCAGCTTAGACGGCAGGGACGCAGATACGCAGTATTTT.

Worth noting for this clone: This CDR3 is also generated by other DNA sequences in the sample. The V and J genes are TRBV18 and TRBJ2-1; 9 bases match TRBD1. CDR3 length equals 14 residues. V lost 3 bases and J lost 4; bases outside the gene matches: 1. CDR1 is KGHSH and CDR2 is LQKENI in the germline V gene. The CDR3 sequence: CASSPGQGYNEQFF. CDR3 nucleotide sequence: TGTGCCAGCTCACCGGGACAGGGTTACAATGAGCAGTTCTTC.